This record covers a single TCR beta chain. Its antigen is unknown. Libraries were prepared by immunoSEQ multiplex PCR; TCRdb keeps only in-frame clonotypes and omits some of them. The sample carries 100,000 or so clones, around 90% recorded once. The sample belongs to a study of siplizumab effects on memory and regulatory T cells. Notes on the study in general: Versus 25% to 30% in controls, the mappable alloreactive CD4+ clones averaged about 74% Treg-derived with siplizumab.

The sample consisted of CD4+ T cells sorted from blood. The TCR comes from a human donor in good health. Some clones in this sample may be carry-over from other donors' samples.

The CDR3: CASSYGAGSGANVLTF. CDR3 bases: TGTGCCAGCAGTTACGGCGCTGGGTCTGGGGCCAACGTCCTGACTTTC. The chain combines TRBV6-6 with TRBJ2-6, with D hard to call. CDR3 length: 16 residues. Deletions cut 2 bases from V and 1 base from J, with 9 bases between. Per germline, CDR1 MNHNY and CDR2 SVGAGI (reference sequence).